The TCR beta chain under discussion was sequenced for a study of blood T cell repertoires in COVID-19. V lost 0 bases to trimming and J lost 0 bases, with 12 bases between them. This CDR3 spans 16 amino acids. Germline CDR1 is SQVTM and CDR2 is ANQGSEA. Libraries were prepared by immunoSEQ multiplex PCR; TCRdb keeps only in-frame clonotypes and omits some of them. Altogether around 60,000 clones are present, 74% being singletons, with the ten largest covering 25% to 30%. The chain couples TRBV29-1 to TRBJ1-3, with D unresolved. This receptor was taken from a woman older than 75 with acute or convalescent COVID-19. The specimen sequenced was peripheral blood. The CDR3 bases are TGCAGCGTTGAAGATTCCCAGGTACGCTCTGGAAACACCATATATTTT. Translated, it gives CSVEDSQVRSGNTIYF. Full variable domain (outside the CDR3, taken from reference TRBV29-1 and TRBJ1-3): SAVISQKPSRDICQRGTSLTIQCQVDSQVTMMFWYRQQPGQSLTLIATANQGSEATYESGFVIDKFPISRPNLTFSTLTVSNMSPEDSSIYLCSVEDSQVRSGNTIYFGEGSWLTVV.